One and the same sample provided the 31 T cell receptor beta chains below, sequenced in a study of T cell repertoires in cytomegalovirus infection. TCRdb re-called the reads with MiXCR, one entry per CDR3 protein. Of hundreds of thousands of distinct CDR3 sequences detected, roughly 42% appear once; the ten largest clones hold approximately 40%. These receptors have no known antigen. The sample was cultured PBMCs, taken from culture after CMV antigen stimulation. These receptors all come from a human donor in good health (CMV status not recorded). Some clones in this sample may be carry-over from other donors' samples.

J is TRBJ1-2 and V is TRBV6-8; tentative D call: TRBD1 (5 bases). The CDR3 runs to 18 residues. Trimming left V 6 bases short and J 4 bases short, with 27 bases between. Germline V gives CDR1 MNHGY, CDR2 SAAAGT. This CDR3 is CASRSHTPRDPEGYGYTF. The CDR3 bases are TGTGCCAGCAGGTCCCACACGCCGCGGGACCCGGAGGGCTATGGCTACACCTTC.

This clonotype appeared a few times. The rearrangement uses TRBV7-6 and TRBJ1-1; 7 bases map to TRBD1. The V gene end was trimmed by 3 bases and the J gene end by 5 bases; junction bases not matched to a gene: 6. CDR3 size: 14 residues. Germline V gives CDR1 SGHVS, CDR2 FNYEAQ. The CDR3, as DNA: TGTGCCAGCAGCTTTCGACAGGGATGGACTGAAGCTTTCTTT. Translation: CASSFRQGWTEAFF. Using reference TRBV7-6 and TRBJ1-1 for the parts outside the CDR3, the full variable domain is GAGVSQSPRYKVTKRGQDVALRCDPISGHVSLYWYRQALGQGPEFLTYFNYEAQQDKSGLPNDRFSAERPEGSISTLTIQRTEQRDSAMYRCASSFRQGWTEAFFGQGTRLTVV.

In DNA, the CDR3 is TGCAGTGCTAGAGTAATAGCGGGAGGGGATACGCAGTATTTT. Translating it yields CSARVIAGGDTQYF. The chain joins TRBV20-1 to TRBJ2-3; 11 nucleotides line up with TRBD2. The CDR3 totals 14 residues. Germline V lookup: CDR1 DFQATT, CDR2 SNEGSKA (reference sequence). V shed 1 base, J shed 6 bases, and the junction held 3 bases outside the gene matches.

CDR3 sequence: CSAGSNYNEQFF. The CDR3 DNA reads as TGCAGTGCGGGCTCGAACTACAATGAGCAGTTCTTC. The chain couples TRBV20-1 to TRBJ2-1; D gene ambiguous. Trimming removed 6 bases from V and 3 bases from J, with 9 bases in between. Germline V lookup: CDR1 DFQATT, CDR2 SNEGSKA (reference sequence). The CDR3 covers 12 residues.

The genes are TRBV7-8 and TRBJ2-7, with D unresolved. The CDR3 has 14 residues. Trimming shortened V by 8 bases and J by 0 bases, and 14 bases separated the two germline ends. CDR1 SGHVS and CDR2 FQNEAQ come from the germline V gene. This chain's CDR3 is CASRPMEASYEQYF. CDR3 nucleotides: TGTGCCAGCCGGCCCATGGAAGCCTCCTACGAGCAGTACTTC.

The table lists this clonotype with a few counts. The chain recombines TRBV7-2 with TRBJ1-1, with a tentative D call TRBD1 (6 bases). The CDR3 contains 14 residues. Germline-derived CDR1 and CDR2 are SGHTA and FQGNSA. V shed 5 bases and J shed 8 bases, with 18 bases lying between them. CDR3 coding DNA: TGTGCCAGCAGCGTACCCACCGGGACACCAGAAGCTTTCTTT. Its protein product is CASSVPTGTPEAFF.

This chain uses TRBV6-6 with TRBJ1-1, with D perhaps TRBD1 (5 bases). The CDR3 spans 14 residues. Trimming took 2 bases from V and 7 from J, leaving 14 bases between them. The V gene's germline CDR1 is MNHNY and CDR2 SVGAGI (reference sequence). The CDR3 nucleotides are TGTGCCAGCAGTTACCTCGACAGAAAGGATGAAGCTTTCTTT. This codes for CASSYLDRKDEAFF.

The chain combines TRBV7-2 with TRBJ2-2; D is possibly TRBD1 (6 bases). This CDR3 is 13 amino acids long. Germline CDR1 reads SGHTA; CDR2 reads FQGNSA. V shed 3 bases and J shed 9 bases, with 11 bases lying between them. CDR3 sequence (DNA): TGTGCCAGCAGCTTTGCAGGGGTCCGGGAGCTGTTTTTT. Protein sequence: CASSFAGVRELFF.

The rearrangement joins TRBV5-4 to TRBJ2-7; perhaps TRBD1 as D (5 bases). Germline V gene sequence: CDR1 SGHNT, CDR2 YYREEE (reference sequence). CDR3 size: 15 residues. V lost 2 bases and J lost 0, with 12 bases in between. The CDR3 sequence: CASSLVGASSYEQYF. The CDR3 region has the DNA TGTGCCAGCAGCTTAGTAGGGGCCAGCTCCTACGAGCAGTACTTC.

The CDR3 DNA follows: TGTGCCAGTAGTAAATGGACAGGGCGAAATGAGCAGTTCTTC. Amino acid sequence: CASSKWTGRNEQFF. This chain connects TRBV19 to TRBJ2-1, with TRBD1 matching over 8 bases. The junction had 6 bases not matched to a gene; V was cut back by 4 bases and J by 7 bases. Germline values: CDR1 LNHDA, CDR2 SQIVND (reference sequence). The CDR3 spans 14 residues.

This clonotype was observed a few times. The rearrangement joins TRBV5-3 to TRBJ2-1; 11 bases are shared with TRBD2. TRBV5-3 is an open reading frame, and its role is uncertain. The ends lost 8 bases at V and 6 bases at J; junction bases unmatched: 13. The CDR3 has 16 residues. CDR3 DNA sequence: TGTGCCAGCAGCAAGATTAGCGGGAGGGCCCGCAATGAGCAGTTCTTC. This gives the protein CASSKISGRARNEQFF.

The chain employs TRBV19 and TRBJ1-1; D unresolved. Trimming removed 5 bases from V and 1 base from J, with 14 bases in between. This CDR3 contains 15 residues. Germline V gene lookup returns CDR1 LNHDA and CDR2 SQIVND (reference sequence). The CDR3 DNA sequence: TGTGCCAGTAGTTTCACTCAACCTTGGAACACTGAAGCTTTCTTT. Its protein is CASSFTQPWNTEAFF.

This clonotype has a count of ten or more. The gene calls are TRBV7-2 and TRBJ1-1, with D perhaps TRBD1 (5 bases). CDR3 size: 15 residues. Trimming removed 4 bases from V and 4 bases from J, with 16 bases in between. Germline values: CDR1 SGHTA, CDR2 FQGNSA. Here the CDR3 DNA reads TGTGCCAGCAGCTCAGGATCCGGGGCATCCACTGAAGCTTTCTTT. Its translation: CASSSGSGASTEAFF. The whole variable domain, remainder taken from reference TRBV7-2 and TRBJ1-1, is GAGVSQSPSNKVTEKGKDVELRCDPISGHTALYWYRQSLGQGLEFLIYFQGNSAPDKSGLPSDRFSAERTGGSVSTLTIQRTQQEDSAVYLCASSSGSGASTEAFFGQGTRLTVV.

The chain employs TRBV7-2 and TRBJ2-2; TRBD2 might be the D (7 bases). In germline, CDR1 is SGHTA, CDR2 FQGNSA. This CDR3 has 16 amino acids. The V end lost 5 bases, the J end lost 5 bases, and 18 bases lay between the germline ends. The DNA of the CDR3 is TGTGCCAGCAGCGTCTCGGGGGGCTGGGTGACCGGGGAGCTGTTTTTT. This codes for CASSVSGGWVTGELFF. Complete variable domain (other parts from reference TRBV7-2 and TRBJ2-2): GAGVSQSPSNKVTEKGKDVELRCDPISGHTALYWYRQSLGQGLEFLIYFQGNSAPDKSGLPSDRFSAERTGGSVSTLTIQRTQQEDSAVYLCASSVSGGWVTGELFFGEGSRLTVL.

This sequence joins TRBV20-1 and TRBJ1-2; maybe TRBD1 (6 bases). The V and J ends lost 6 bases and 6 bases respectively, with 14 bases between them. This CDR3 contains 12 residues. The germline gives CDR1 DFQATT, CDR2 SNEGSKA (reference sequence). The CDR3, as DNA: TGCAGTGCCGCTCAGGGGAGGGATGGCTACACCTTC. This gives the protein CSAAQGRDGYTF.

The chain is built from TRBV6-1 and TRBJ2-7, with a weak D call TRBD1 (5 bases). The germline V gene encodes CDR1 MNHNS and CDR2 SASEGT. V lost 1 base and J 3 bases, leaving 7 bases between the germline ends. The CDR3 loop spans 13 amino acids. CDR3 protein: CASSEGGRYEQYF. CDR3 DNA: TGTGCCAGCAGTGAAGGGGGCCGCTACGAGCAGTACTTC.

This clonotype occurred a few times. The V gene is TRBV7-2, the J gene TRBJ2-1; 9 bases align to TRBD1. J was trimmed by 8 bases and V by 1 base; bases with no gene match: 6. The CDR3 has 15 residues. CDR1 is SGHTA, CDR2 FQGNSA, per germline. CDR3 nucleotides: TGTGCCAGCAGCTTAGAGGGGGACAGGGACGATGAGCAGTTCTTC. Protein product: CASSLEGDRDDEQFF.

This clonotype was seen a few times. This rearrangement joins TRBV7-9 to TRBJ2-5, with D perhaps TRBD2 (5 bases). CDR1 SEHNR and CDR2 FQNEAQ come from the germline V gene (reference sequence). CDR3 size: 14 residues. V gave up 0 bases and J gave up 9 bases, with 14 bases separating them. The CDR3 nucleotides read TGTGCCAGCAGCTTAGCACAGTCGCCGAGGGCCCAGTACTTC. It yields the protein CASSLAQSPRAQYF. The full variable domain, its missing parts supplied by reference TRBV7-9 and TRBJ2-5, is DTGVSQNPRHKITKRGQNVTFRCDPISEHNRLYWYRQTLGQGPEFLTYFQNEAQLEKSRLLSDRFSAERPKGSFSTLEIQRTEQGDSAMYLCASSLAQSPRAQYFGPGTRLLVL.

The chain links TRBV28 to TRBJ2-7; 9 positions agree with TRBD1. Germline V gene lookup returns CDR1 MDHEN and CDR2 SYDVKM. The CDR3 runs to 14 residues. The ends lost 8 bases at V and 6 bases at J; junction bases unmatched: 11. CDR3 bases: TGTGCCAGCTCCCGGGACAGGGTAACACTCGAGCAGTACTTC. It translates to CASSRDRVTLEQYF.

The V call is TRBV7-9, the J call TRBJ1-1; the match to TRBD1 covers 8 bases. CDR1 SEHNR and CDR2 FQNEAQ come from the germline V gene (reference sequence). The CDR3 loop spans 15 amino acids. The junction had 10 bases not matched to a gene; V was cut back by 3 bases and J by 7 bases. The CDR3, as DNA: TGTGCCAGCAGCTTGGGATTCCTGACAGGGGTTGAAGCTTTCTTT. Its protein is CASSLGFLTGVEAFF. Supplemented by reference TRBV7-9 and TRBJ1-1, the full variable domain reads DTGVSQNPRHKITKRGQNVTFRCDPISEHNRLYWYRQTLGQGPEFLTYFQNEAQLEKSRLLSDRFSAERPKGSFSTLEIQRTEQGDSAMYLCASSLGFLTGVEAFFGQGTRLTVV.

This chain connects TRBV7-2 to TRBJ2-1; 13 bases map to TRBD2. Per the germline V gene, CDR1 is SGHTA and CDR2 is FQGNSA. This CDR3 region has 16 residues. The V and J ends lost 4 bases and 11 bases, in that order; junction bases with no gene match: 11. For the CDR3, the DNA is TGTGCCAGCAGCTCCGGGACTAGCGGGACCAGGAGTCAGCAGTTCTTC. Amino acids: CASSSGTSGTRSQQFF.

The V call is TRBV11-3, the J call TRBJ2-1; D is uncertain. This CDR3 has 14 amino acids. Germline V gene lookup returns CDR1 SGHNT and CDR2 YENEEA. Trimming stripped 4 bases from V and 8 bases from J, with 15 bases between. As DNA, the CDR3 is TGTGCCAGCAGCTCAGCCGGTAAAAGGGATGAGCAGTTCTTC. This translates into CASSSAGKRDEQFF.

The V call is TRBV5-4, the J call TRBJ2-5; 9 nucleotides agree with TRBD1. Losses at the gene ends were 4 bases for V and 4 bases for J; bases not matched to a gene: 14. The CDR3 is 17 residues long. Germline CDR1 SGHNT, CDR2 YYREEE (reference sequence). DNA for the CDR3: TGTGCCAGCAGCGGAATATATGGGACAGGGAGCGGAGAGACCCAGTACTTC. Translated: CASSGIYGTGSGETQYF.

In its sample, this clonotype was seen a few times. The genes are TRBV5-4 and TRBJ2-3; 9 bases line up with TRBD2. V lost 2 bases to trimming and J lost 0 bases; unmatched junction nucleotides: 4. Germline V gene lookup returns CDR1 SGHNT and CDR2 YYREEE (reference sequence). The CDR3 consists of 16 residues. The CDR3 sequence is CASSFPAGGSTDTQYF. CDR3 DNA sequence: TGTGCCAGCAGCTTCCCAGCGGGGGGAAGCACAGATACGCAGTATTTT.

Only a few counts were recorded for this clonotype. DNA of the CDR3: TGCGCCAGCAGCCAAGATCTTGATGGGAGCACAGATACGCAGTATTTT. Amino acid sequence: CASSQDLDGSTDTQYF. V usage is TRBV4-3 and J usage is TRBJ2-3; D ambiguous. V was cut by 0 bases and J by 0 bases, with 10 bases left in between. Germline CDR1 LGHNA, CDR2 YSLEER. CDR3 size: 16 residues.

This rearrangement joins TRBV28 to TRBJ1-4, with D perhaps matching TRBD1 (5 bases). V gave up 5 bases and J gave up 8 bases, with 12 bases separating them. This CDR3 is built from 13 residues. Germline V gene lookup returns CDR1 MDHEN and CDR2 SYDVKM. The CDR3 region is CASSPPGREKLFF. For the CDR3, the DNA is TGTGCCAGCAGTCCCCCGGGGCGGGAAAAACTGTTTTTT.

The table lists this clonotype with a few counts. CDR3 amino acids: CASSFDRGAFF. The DNA for the CDR3 is TGTGCCAGCAGTTTCGACAGGGGAGCTTTCTTT. The chain is built from TRBV28 and TRBJ1-1; 8 bases agree with TRBD1. Germline V gives CDR1 MDHEN, CDR2 SYDVKM. This CDR3 contains 11 residues. J was trimmed by 10 bases and V by 3 bases; bases with no gene match: 1.

The gene calls are TRBV7-2 and TRBJ2-7; either TRBD1 or TRBD2 may fit D (6 bases each). The CDR3 spans 14 residues. The germline V and J ends were trimmed by 5 bases and 3 bases, with 14 bases remaining between them. CDR1 SGHTA and CDR2 FQGNSA come from the germline V gene. The CDR3 here is CASSTRDKLYEQYF. In DNA form, the CDR3 reads TGTGCCAGCAGCACGCGGGACAAACTCTACGAGCAGTACTTC.

The chain employs TRBV11-2 and TRBJ2-6, with D uncertain. Germline CDR1 and CDR2: SGHAT and FQNNGV. The V and J ends lost 7 bases and 6 bases respectively, with 16 bases between them. The CDR3 runs to 15 residues. In DNA, the CDR3 is TGTGCCAGCAATCCGACGGAGTTTCCGGCCAACGTCCTGACTTTC. Translation gives CASNPTEFPANVLTF. Full variable domain (outside the CDR3, taken from reference TRBV11-2 and TRBJ2-6): EAGVAQSPRYKIIEKRQSVAFWCNPISGHATLYWYQQILGQGPKLLIQFQNNGVVDDSQLPKDRFSAERLKGVDSTLKIQPAKLEDSAVYLCASNPTEFPANVLTFGAGSRLTVL.

The chain uses TRBV6-1 and TRBJ2-7; 9 bases are shared with TRBD1. Germline CDR1 and CDR2: MNHNS and SASEGT. The CDR3 runs 15 residues. V lost 6 bases, J lost 2 bases, and 8 bases stayed unmatched. CDR3 DNA: TGTGCCAGCAGCGCCCGGACAGGGGCCCCCTACGAGCAGTACTTC. This gives the protein CASSARTGAPYEQYF.

This rearrangement joins TRBV7-6 to TRBJ2-7, with TRBD1 matching 7 bases. CDR3 length: 14 amino acids. The V gene end was trimmed by 4 bases and the J gene end by 5 bases; junction bases not matched to a gene: 8. CDR1 SGHVS and CDR2 FNYEAQ come from the germline V gene. CDR3 DNA sequence: TGTGCCAGCAGCTACAGGGACAGCTACGACGAGCAGTACTTC. The encoded protein is CASSYRDSYDEQYF.